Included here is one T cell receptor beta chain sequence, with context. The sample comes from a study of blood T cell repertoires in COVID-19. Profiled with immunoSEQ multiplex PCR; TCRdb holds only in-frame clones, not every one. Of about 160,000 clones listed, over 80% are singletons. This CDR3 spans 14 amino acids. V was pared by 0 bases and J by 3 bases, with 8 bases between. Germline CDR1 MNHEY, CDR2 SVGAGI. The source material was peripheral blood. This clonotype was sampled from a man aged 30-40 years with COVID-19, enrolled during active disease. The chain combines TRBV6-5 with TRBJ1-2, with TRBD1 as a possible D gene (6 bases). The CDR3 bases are TGTGCCAGCAGTTACTCGACAGGCGACTATGGCTACACCTTC. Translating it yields CASSYSTGDYGYTF.